This TCR beta chain emerged from a study of T cells in Graves' hyperthyroidism and ophthalmopathy. At the level of the study: The blood sample was taken at first diagnosis, before treatment began.

Patients aged 18 to 65 had newly diagnosed hyperthyroidism lasting under 2 months. Authors of the study amplified TCR beta CDR3 regions from RNA transcripts. The primer set for the first-round RT-PCR of the TCR CDR3 was HTBI. In TCRdb, the multiplex PCR reads were re-called with MiXCR into one record per CDR3 protein. The data show roughly 420,000 distinct CDR3 sequences, roughly 15% seen once. The table lists this clonotype with many counts. Its matching antigen is unknown. Whole-study findings and limits: Ophthalmopathy was told apart from stable hyperthyroidism by a 13 V-J model.

Sequenced input: blood. The sequence was obtained from a woman between 18 and 30 years old with Graves' hyperthyroidism.

CDR3 sequence reads: CASSLGFGHLSYNEQFF. DNA for the CDR3: TGTGCCAGCAGCTTAGGTTTTGGTCATCTCTCCTACAATGAGCAGTTCTTC. The rearrangement uses TRBV7-2 and TRBJ2-1; no clear D gene. The CDR3 is made up of 17 amino acids. The V end lost 1 base, the J end lost 0 bases, and 13 bases lay between the germline ends. Germline loops: CDR1 SGHTA, CDR2 FQGNSA.